This T cell receptor (beta chain) was documented in a study of T cells after yellow fever vaccination. About this clonotype: Its specificity is not known. A read error is possible here, since a much larger clone lies one base away.

Study results and limitations: Most clones from primary vaccination resurfaced after the booster (approximately 96% CD4, approximately 87% CD8).

Via MiXCR, TCRdb re-called the 5' RACE reads, giving one row per CDR3 protein. Among some 68,000 distinct CDR3 sequences listed, approximately 7% were seen once. Germline CDR1 reads MNHEY; CDR2 reads SVGAGI. The CDR3 is 18 residues long. The starting material was CD8+ T cells sorted from PBMCs, obtained around 45 days after the first yellow fever vaccination. This sequence was found in a man aged 18 to 35 who received the YFV17D yellow fever vaccine. The V and J genes are TRBV6-5 and TRBJ2-2, with 9 bases aligning to TRBD2. CDR3 DNA sequence: TGTGCCTGCAGTTACCGGCTAGCGGGGCCCCCGAACACCGGGGAGCTGTTTTTT. This translates into CACSYRLAGPPNTGELFF.